A selection of T cell receptor beta chains follows, all from one sample in a study of T cells in Graves' hyperthyroidism and ophthalmopathy. MiXCR was run by TCRdb on the multiplex PCR reads, yielding one entry per CDR3 protein. Of 610,000 or so distinct CDR3 sequences listed, around 46% are singletons. The sequencing sample was made of peripheral blood or thyroid tissue (not recorded which). These receptor sequences come from a woman in her late teens or twenties with Graves' hyperthyroidism. Each CDR3 is given with its conserved first and last residue. Each record gives: J gene, D gene, clone size, V gene, CDR3 protein, CDR3 DNA. A D gene is named only where the DNA matches it firmly. Where a row states a size, it is once, few, many or the class of an expanded clone; other rows omit it.

j_call: TRBJ1-5; d_call: .; clone_size: many; v_call: TRBV19; cdr3_aa: CASSIFPSGGGNQPQHF; cdr3_nt: TGTGCCAGTAGTATATTCCCGTCTGGTGGTGGCAATCAGCCCCAGCATTTT
j_call: TRBJ2-1; d_call: .; clone_size: few; v_call: TRBV7-9; cdr3_aa: CASSSSPPADEQFF; cdr3_nt: TGTGCCAGCAGCTCCTCCCCGCCGGCCGATGAGCAGTTCTTC
j_call: TRBJ1-5; d_call: .; clone_size: many; v_call: TRBV6-2/TRBV6-3; cdr3_aa: CASSATLRNQPQHF; cdr3_nt: TGTGCCAGCAGTGCGACCCTGCGGAATCAGCCCCAGCATTTT
j_call: TRBJ2-3; d_call: TRBD2; clone_size: .; v_call: TRBV5-4; cdr3_aa: CASSPGTSGRTDTQYF; cdr3_nt: TGTGCCAGCAGCCCCGGGACTAGCGGGAGGACAGATACGCAGTATTTT
j_call: TRBJ2-2; d_call: TRBD2; clone_size: many; v_call: TRBV7-8; cdr3_aa: CASSSPTSGRSGELFF; cdr3_nt: TGTGCCAGCAGCTCCCCGACTAGCGGGAGAAGCGGGGAGCTGTTTTTT
j_call: TRBJ2-5; d_call: TRBD2; clone_size: .; v_call: TRBV29-1; cdr3_aa: CSVVGGRLAGVRGTQYF; cdr3_nt: TGCAGCGTTGTGGGTGGAAGACTAGCGGGAGTAAGAGGGACCCAGTACTTC
j_call: TRBJ2-7; d_call: TRBD2; clone_size: many; v_call: TRBV9; cdr3_aa: CASSVAHGGDGRYEQYF; cdr3_nt: TGTGCCAGCAGCGTAGCTCACGGGGGAGACGGGAGGTACGAGCAGTACTTC
j_call: TRBJ1-6; d_call: .; clone_size: many; v_call: TRBV5-5; cdr3_aa: CASNPKGGHNSPLHF; cdr3_nt: TGTGCCAGCAACCCGAAGGGGGGCCACAATTCACCCCTCCACTTT
j_call: TRBJ1-1; d_call: .; clone_size: many; v_call: TRBV12-3/TRBV12-4; cdr3_aa: CASSLLRNTEAFF; cdr3_nt: TGTGCCAGCAGCTTACTTAGGAACACTGAAGCTTTCTTT
j_call: TRBJ2-7; d_call: TRBD1; clone_size: many; v_call: TRBV6-6; cdr3_aa: CASSSKQGEYEQYF; cdr3_nt: TGTGCCAGCAGTTCCAAACAGGGGGAGTACGAGCAGTACTTC
j_call: TRBJ2-2; d_call: .; clone_size: many; v_call: TRBV15; cdr3_aa: CATRGIGRGNTGELFF; cdr3_nt: TGTGCCACCAGGGGCATAGGACGGGGGAACACCGGGGAGCTGTTTTTT
j_call: TRBJ2-7; d_call: TRBD2; clone_size: few; v_call: TRBV29-1; cdr3_aa: CSVLTSGTYEQYF; cdr3_nt: TGCAGCGTCCTGACTAGCGGCACCTACGAGCAGTACTTC
j_call: TRBJ2-7; d_call: .; clone_size: many; v_call: TRBV7-9; cdr3_aa: CASSPPDVGSSYEQYF; cdr3_nt: TGTGCCAGCAGCCCTCCCGATGTTGGGAGCTCCTACGAGCAGTACTTC
j_call: TRBJ2-7; d_call: .; clone_size: .; v_call: TRBV2; cdr3_aa: CASSAEEGDPQQYF; cdr3_nt: TGTGCCAGCAGTGCTGAAGAGGGGGATCCCCAGCAGTACTTC
j_call: TRBJ1-1; d_call: .; clone_size: .; v_call: TRBV20-1; cdr3_aa: CSVTGTKGNTEAFF; cdr3_nt: TGCAGTGTAACCGGGACCAAAGGTAACACTGAAGCCTTCTTT
j_call: TRBJ1-1; d_call: TRBD1; clone_size: .; v_call: TRBV7-9; cdr3_aa: CASSLTGGDWDEQFF; cdr3_nt: TGTGCCAGCAGCTTAACAGGGGGGGATTGGGATGAGCAGTTCTTT
j_call: TRBJ2-7; d_call: TRBD2; clone_size: .; v_call: TRBV10-3; cdr3_aa: CAITPNGRFYNEQYF; cdr3_nt: TGTGCCATCACTCCAAACGGGAGGTTCTACAATGAGCAGTACTTC
j_call: TRBJ2-7; d_call: .; clone_size: few; v_call: TRBV7-6; cdr3_aa: CASSLSTGPLYEQYF; cdr3_nt: TGTGCCAGCAGTTTATCGACAGGTCCTCTTTACGAGCAGTACTTC
j_call: TRBJ2-7; d_call: .; clone_size: .; v_call: TRBV27; cdr3_aa: CASSSPFGYEQYF; cdr3_nt: TGTGCCAGCAGTTCACCCTTTGGGTACGAGCAGTACTTC
j_call: TRBJ1-1; d_call: .; clone_size: .; v_call: TRBV29-1; cdr3_aa: CSRVMNTEAFF; cdr3_nt: TGCAGCAGGGTTATGAACACTGAAGCTTTCTTT
j_call: TRBJ2-7; d_call: TRBD1; clone_size: many; v_call: TRBV12-3/TRBV12-4; cdr3_aa: CASSLGQGDSYEQYF; cdr3_nt: TGTGCCAGCAGTTTAGGACAGGGGGATTCCTACGAGCAGTACTTC
j_call: TRBJ2-5; d_call: TRBD1; clone_size: .; v_call: TRBV5-1; cdr3_aa: CASSFGTVETQYF; cdr3_nt: TGCGCCAGCAGCTTCGGGACAGTGGAGACCCAGTACTTC
j_call: TRBJ1-2; d_call: TRBD1; clone_size: few; v_call: TRBV12-5; cdr3_aa: CASGLLEGAHYGYTF; cdr3_nt: TGTGCTAGTGGTTTATTGGAGGGGGCCCACTATGGCTACACCTTC
j_call: TRBJ2-3; d_call: TRBD1; clone_size: few; v_call: TRBV24-1; cdr3_aa: CATSDSGTGRSTDTQYF; cdr3_nt: TGTGCCACCAGTGACTCCGGGACAGGGAGAAGCACAGATACGCAGTATTTT
j_call: TRBJ1-5; d_call: .; clone_size: many; v_call: TRBV7-9; cdr3_aa: CASSLAGYNQPQHF; cdr3_nt: TGTGCCAGCAGCTTAGCGGGTTACAATCAGCCCCAGCATTTT
j_call: TRBJ2-1; d_call: TRBD1; clone_size: .; v_call: TRBV7-6; cdr3_aa: CASSLDRDRGSSNEQFF; cdr3_nt: TGTGCCAGCAGCTTAGATCGGGACAGGGGATCTAGCAATGAGCAGTTCTTC
j_call: TRBJ2-7; d_call: TRBD1; clone_size: many; v_call: TRBV7-3; cdr3_aa: CASSLSGTGGYEQYF; cdr3_nt: TGTGCCAGCAGCTTAAGTGGGACAGGGGGCTACGAGCAGTACTTC
j_call: TRBJ2-3; d_call: TRBD2; clone_size: .; v_call: TRBV7-9; cdr3_aa: CASSLGRESGADTQYF; cdr3_nt: TGTGCCAGCAGCTTGGGGCGGGAGTCGGGCGCAGATACGCAGTATTTT
j_call: TRBJ1-2; d_call: .; clone_size: .; v_call: TRBV29-1; cdr3_aa: CASKNREVNYGYTF; cdr3_nt: TGTGCCAGTAAGAACAGGGAAGTGAACTATGGCTACACCTTC
j_call: TRBJ2-5; d_call: .; clone_size: many; v_call: TRBV19; cdr3_aa: CASSQASGVIGETQYF; cdr3_nt: TGTGCCAGTAGTCAGGCCAGTGGGGTAATCGGAGAGACCCAGTACTTC
j_call: TRBJ1-1; d_call: .; clone_size: .; v_call: TRBV29-1; cdr3_aa: CSRQASMNTEAFF; cdr3_nt: TGCAGCCGCCAGGCCAGCATGAACACTGAAGCTTTCTTT
j_call: TRBJ2-7; d_call: TRBD2; clone_size: .; v_call: TRBV12-5; cdr3_aa: CASGFPSGSSYEQYF; cdr3_nt: TGTGCTAGTGGTTTTCCTAGCGGGAGCTCCTACGAGCAGTACTTC
j_call: TRBJ1-2; d_call: TRBD1; clone_size: .; v_call: TRBV5-1; cdr3_aa: CASSFGGQGNGYTF; cdr3_nt: TGCGCCAGCAGCTTCGGTGGACAGGGTAACGGCTACACCTTC
j_call: TRBJ1-1; d_call: .; clone_size: once; v_call: TRBV7-9; cdr3_aa: CASSSGNEAFF; cdr3_nt: TGTGCCAGCAGTTCAGGAAATGAAGCTTTCTTT
j_call: TRBJ2-5; d_call: TRBD1; clone_size: .; v_call: TRBV7-2; cdr3_aa: CASSWTGDGKTQYF; cdr3_nt: TGTGCCAGCAGCTGGACAGGGGACGGGAAGACCCAGTACTTC
j_call: TRBJ2-7; d_call: TRBD1; clone_size: few; v_call: TRBV2; cdr3_aa: CASSVTGGHEQYF; cdr3_nt: TGTGCCAGCAGTGTGACAGGGGGCCACGAGCAGTACTTC
j_call: TRBJ1-2; d_call: TRBD1; clone_size: many; v_call: TRBV19; cdr3_aa: CASTGQFNPDGYTF; cdr3_nt: TGTGCCAGTACGGGACAGTTTAACCCGGATGGCTACACCTTC
j_call: TRBJ1-2; d_call: .; clone_size: many; v_call: TRBV11-1; cdr3_aa: CASSDRQENYGYTF; cdr3_nt: TGTGCCAGCAGCGATCGACAGGAAAACTATGGCTACACCTTC
j_call: TRBJ1-5; d_call: .; clone_size: many; v_call: TRBV2; cdr3_aa: CASRVGQVSNQPQHF; cdr3_nt: TGTGCCAGCAGAGTCGGGCAGGTTAGCAATCAGCCCCAGCATTTT
j_call: TRBJ1-1; d_call: .; clone_size: many; v_call: TRBV27; cdr3_aa: CASSFEMNTEAFF; cdr3_nt: TGTGCCAGCAGTTTCGAAATGAACACTGAAGCTTTCTTT
j_call: TRBJ1-2; d_call: .; clone_size: .; v_call: TRBV20-1; cdr3_aa: CSALPGLAGASHYGYTF; cdr3_nt: TGCAGTGCCCTACCGGGACTAGCGGGGGCAAGTCACTATGGCTACACCTTC
j_call: TRBJ1-2; d_call: .; clone_size: many; v_call: TRBV12-3/TRBV12-4; cdr3_aa: CASSIIDPGDYGYTF; cdr3_nt: TGTGCCAGCAGCATAATTGATCCGGGAGATTATGGCTACACCTTC
j_call: TRBJ2-7; d_call: .; clone_size: few; v_call: TRBV4-2; cdr3_aa: CASSQDRSRGTYEQYF; cdr3_nt: TGTGCCAGCAGCCAAGATCGCAGCAGGGGAACCTACGAGCAGTACTTC
j_call: TRBJ1-6; d_call: .; clone_size: many; v_call: TRBV15; cdr3_aa: CATSNQRAPLHF; cdr3_nt: TGTGCCACCAGCAACCAACGGGCACCCCTCCACTTT
j_call: TRBJ1-2; d_call: .; clone_size: .; v_call: TRBV7-2; cdr3_aa: CASSPKLDYGYTF; cdr3_nt: TGTGCCAGCAGCCCCAAGTTGGACTATGGCTACACCTTC
j_call: TRBJ1-2; d_call: .; clone_size: .; v_call: TRBV9; cdr3_aa: CASTLAANYGYTF; cdr3_nt: TGTGCCAGCACGTTAGCCGCTAACTATGGCTACACCTTC
j_call: TRBJ1-3; d_call: .; clone_size: .; v_call: TRBV30; cdr3_aa: CAWSVPLGNTIYF; cdr3_nt: TGTGCCTGGAGTGTACCGCTGGGAAACACCATATATTTT
j_call: TRBJ1-2; d_call: .; clone_size: many; v_call: TRBV6-4; cdr3_aa: CASSDGSCYTF; cdr3_nt: TGTGCCAGCAGTGACGGCAGTTGTTACACCTTC
j_call: TRBJ1-5; d_call: .; clone_size: many; v_call: TRBV10-3; cdr3_aa: CAISAGLSNQPQHF; cdr3_nt: TGTGCCATCAGTGCCGGACTCAGCAATCAGCCCCAGCATTTT
j_call: TRBJ2-5; d_call: .; clone_size: .; v_call: TRBV9; cdr3_aa: CASSVGARGETQYF; cdr3_nt: TGTGCCAGCAGCGTAGGAGCTAGGGGTGAGACCCAGTACTTC
j_call: TRBJ1-3; d_call: .; clone_size: few; v_call: TRBV5-1; cdr3_aa: CASSLLYRGLNSGNTIYF; cdr3_nt: TGCGCCAGCAGCTTGTTGTATCGGGGCCTAAACTCTGGAAACACCATATATTTT
j_call: TRBJ2-2; d_call: .; clone_size: .; v_call: TRBV2; cdr3_aa: CASDREGTGELFF; cdr3_nt: TGTGCCAGCGACAGGGAGGGGACCGGGGAGCTGTTTTTT
j_call: TRBJ1-4; d_call: .; clone_size: many; v_call: TRBV10-3; cdr3_aa: CATSARGDNEKLFF; cdr3_nt: TGTGCCACCTCTGCTAGAGGTGATAATGAAAAACTGTTTTTT
j_call: TRBJ2-7; d_call: TRBD1; clone_size: .; v_call: TRBV27; cdr3_aa: CASSLLDREDEQYF; cdr3_nt: TGTGCCAGCAGTTTATTGGACAGGGAGGACGAGCAGTACTTC
j_call: TRBJ1-3; d_call: .; clone_size: .; v_call: TRBV7-8; cdr3_aa: CASSRTSGRQETIYF; cdr3_nt: TGTGCCAGCAGCCGGACTAGCGGGAGGCAAGAGACCATATATTTT
j_call: TRBJ1-1; d_call: .; clone_size: many; v_call: TRBV18; cdr3_aa: CASSPQGTMNTEAFF; cdr3_nt: TGTGCCAGCTCACCACAGGGGACCATGAACACTGAAGCTTTCTTT
j_call: TRBJ2-1; d_call: TRBD2; clone_size: .; v_call: TRBV2; cdr3_aa: CASKTGGGNEQFF; cdr3_nt: TGTGCCAGCAAGACGGGAGGGGGCAATGAGCAGTTCTTC
j_call: TRBJ1-3; d_call: .; clone_size: .; v_call: TRBV24-1; cdr3_aa: CATSGGVPGNTIYF; cdr3_nt: TGTGCCACCAGTGGAGGGGTCCCTGGAAACACCATATATTTT